The 7 T cell receptor beta chains reported below all come from one sample, sequenced in a study of blood T cell repertoires in COVID-19 (TCRdb year 2020). Library prep was done by the immunoSEQ multiplex PCR assay. As stored in TCRdb, this immuneACCESS dataset retains in-frame rearrangements with V and J assigned. A fraction of the clones does not appear; measured against another copy, unresolved V genes explain less than half of the discrepancy, and the remainder lacks a known reason. In all, the sample holds some 300,000 clones, and more than 75% of those were seen once. The leading ten clones occupy roughly 1% of the sample. The specimen was PBMCs or T cells enriched from blood (not recorded which). The origin of the receptors is a woman aged 30 to 39 who had recovered from COVID-19.

This chain connects TRBV6-5 to TRBJ1-4; D unresolved. CDR1 is MNHEY and CDR2 is SVGAGI in the germline V gene. The CDR3 has 16 amino acids. Deletions cut 2 bases from V and 0 bases from J, with 10 bases between. In DNA, the CDR3 is TGTGCCAGCAGTTACCAACTGACAACAACTAATGAAAAACTGTTTTTT. Translation gives CASSYQLTTTNEKLFF.

The chain combines TRBV29-1 with TRBJ1-3; a weak D match, TRBD1 (6 bases). The CDR3 has 13 amino acids. Between the trimmed V and J ends, which lost 5 bases and 4 bases, there was a span of 12 bases. CDR1 and CDR2 from the germline V gene are SQVTM and ANQGSEA. The CDR3 sequence: CSVSRDNGNTIYF. DNA for the CDR3: TGCAGCGTTTCCCGGGACAACGGAAACACCATATATTTT.

The rearrangement links TRBV5-4 to TRBJ2-6; the D gene is possibly TRBD1 (6 bases). Per germline, CDR1 SGHNT and CDR2 YYREEE (reference sequence). Between the trimmed V and J ends, which lost 4 bases and 4 bases, there was a span of 18 bases. The CDR3 runs to 17 residues. The CDR3 protein is CASSTRQGGAGANVLTF. In DNA, the CDR3 is TGTGCCAGCAGCACCCGCCAAGGGGGAGCAGGGGCCAACGTCCTGACTTTC. The whole variable domain, filled in from reference TRBV5-4 and TRBJ2-6, reads ETGVTQSPTHLIKTRGQQVTLRCSSQSGHNTVSWYQQALGQGPQFIFQYYREEENGRGNFPPRFSGLQFPNYSSELNVNALELDDSALYLCASSTRQGGAGANVLTFGAGSRLTVL.

In this sample, this clone turned up once. The chain uses TRBV7-8 and TRBJ2-5; possible D gene TRBD1, 6 bases. CDR1 is SGHVS and CDR2 is FQNEAQ in the germline V gene. Trimming removed 5 bases from V and 6 bases from J, with 19 bases in between. This CDR3 has 15 residues. The CDR3 protein is CASSRPGQGHQTQYF. Written as DNA, the CDR3 is TGTGCCAGCAGCCGCCCGGGACAAGGCCATCAGACCCAGTACTTC.

The V and J genes are TRBV18 and TRBJ1-1; TRBD1 is a possible D gene (5 bases). V lost 1 base to trimming and J lost 1 base, with 13 bases between them. This CDR3 spans 16 amino acids. The germline V gene encodes CDR1 KGHSH and CDR2 LQKENI. CDR3: CASSPRYGGGNTEAFF. The CDR3 bases are TGTGCCAGCTCACCACGCTATGGGGGGGGGAACACTGAAGCTTTCTTT.

This chain connects TRBV29-1 to TRBJ1-2, with TRBD1 matching 9 bases. The CDR3 is 15 amino acids. V dropped 5 bases and J dropped 5; count of bases not matched to a gene: 12. Germline CDR1 and CDR2: SQVTM and ANQGSEA. CDR3 DNA: TGCAGCGTTCCGATACAGGGGGCAGGGGGATATGGCTACACCTTC. It codes for CSVPIQGAGGYGYTF. Filled out from reference TRBV29-1 and TRBJ1-2, the complete variable domain reads SAVISQKPSRDICQRGTSLTIQCQVDSQVTMMFWYRQQPGQSLTLIATANQGSEATYESGFVIDKFPISRPNLTFSTLTVSNMSPEDSSIYLCSVPIQGAGGYGYTFGSGTRLTVV.

The V and J genes are TRBV27 and TRBJ2-7, with TRBD1 matching over 8 bases. J lost 4 bases, V lost 4 bases, and 9 bases had no gene match. CDR3 length: 15 residues. CDR1 is MNHEY and CDR2 is SMNVEV in the germline V gene (reference sequence). CDR3 residues: CASSSLSGQGYEQYF. DNA for the CDR3: TGTGCCAGCAGTTCCTTATCCGGACAGGGTTACGAGCAGTACTTC.